The entry below gives a single T cell receptor beta chain sequence along with its context. What it binds is unknown. The V end lost 3 bases, the J end lost 6 bases, and 15 bases lay between the germline ends. The CDR3 is 15 residues long. In germline, CDR1 is LNHDA, CDR2 SQIVND (reference sequence). A 5'RACE reaction primed in the constant segment made cDNA libraries of TCR alpha and TCR beta, and these carried sample barcodes and UMIs. Using its own MiXCR run on the 5' RACE reads, TCRdb lists one record per CDR3 protein. The table records 300,000 to 350,000 distinct CDR3 sequences, around 15% of them present only once. These data are taken from a study of T-cell memory formation after mild COVID-19. Study-level background: Largely donor-specific sequence clusters came from two donors. Study-level points and caveats: Nothing showed for sure that second-wave clones peaking on day 37 were SARS-CoV-2 specific.

This clonotype was sampled from a man younger than 35 who had mild COVID-19 (a few samples of this study predate the infection). Cell type and time point are not known. Sequenced material: PBMCs or a T cell subset sorted from them (not recorded which). This chain links TRBV19 with TRBJ2-1; D perhaps matches TRBD1 (6 bases). CDR3 residues: CASSMVQGSPNEQFF. The CDR3 nucleotides are TGTGCCAGTAGTATGGTCCAGGGGAGTCCCAATGAGCAGTTCTTC.